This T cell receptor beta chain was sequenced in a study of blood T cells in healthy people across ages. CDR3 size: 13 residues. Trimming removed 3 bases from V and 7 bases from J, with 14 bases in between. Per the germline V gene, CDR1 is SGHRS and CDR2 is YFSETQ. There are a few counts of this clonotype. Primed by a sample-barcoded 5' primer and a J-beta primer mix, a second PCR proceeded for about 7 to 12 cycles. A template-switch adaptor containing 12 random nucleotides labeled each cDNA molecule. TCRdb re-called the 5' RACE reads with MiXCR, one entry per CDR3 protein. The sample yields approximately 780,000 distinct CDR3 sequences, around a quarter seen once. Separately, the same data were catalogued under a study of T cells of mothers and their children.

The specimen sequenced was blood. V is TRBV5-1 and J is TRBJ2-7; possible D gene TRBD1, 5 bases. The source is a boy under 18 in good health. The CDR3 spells CASSSYQGEEQYF. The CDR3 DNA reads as TGCGCCAGCAGCTCATACCAGGGTGAGGAGCAGTACTTC.